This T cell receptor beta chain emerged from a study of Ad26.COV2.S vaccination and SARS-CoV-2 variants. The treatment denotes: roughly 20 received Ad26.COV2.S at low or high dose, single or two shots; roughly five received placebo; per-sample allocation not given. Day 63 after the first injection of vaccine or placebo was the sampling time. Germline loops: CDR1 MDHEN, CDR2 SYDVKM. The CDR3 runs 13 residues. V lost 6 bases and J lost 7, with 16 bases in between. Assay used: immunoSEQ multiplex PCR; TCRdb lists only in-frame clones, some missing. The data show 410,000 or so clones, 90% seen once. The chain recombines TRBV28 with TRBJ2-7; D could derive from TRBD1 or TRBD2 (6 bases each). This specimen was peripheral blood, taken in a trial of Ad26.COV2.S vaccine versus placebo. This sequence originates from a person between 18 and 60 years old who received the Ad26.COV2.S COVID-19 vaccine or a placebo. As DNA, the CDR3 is TGTGCCAGCAGGGGATGGGGGGCTGGGGAGCAGTACTTC. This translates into CASRGWGAGEQYF.